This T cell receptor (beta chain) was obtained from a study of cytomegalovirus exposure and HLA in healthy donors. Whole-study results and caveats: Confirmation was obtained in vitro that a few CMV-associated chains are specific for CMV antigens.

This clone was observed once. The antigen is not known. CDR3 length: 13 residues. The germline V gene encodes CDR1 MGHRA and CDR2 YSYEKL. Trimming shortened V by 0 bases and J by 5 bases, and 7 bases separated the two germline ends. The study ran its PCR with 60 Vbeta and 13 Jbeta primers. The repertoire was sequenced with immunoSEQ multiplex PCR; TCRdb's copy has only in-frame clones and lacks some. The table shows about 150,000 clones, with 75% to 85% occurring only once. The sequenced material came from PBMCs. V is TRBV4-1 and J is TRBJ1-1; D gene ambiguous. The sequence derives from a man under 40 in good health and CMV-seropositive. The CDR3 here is CASSQDRGTEAFF. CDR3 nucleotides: TGCGCCAGCAGCCAAGATCGAGGGACTGAAGCTTTCTTT.